The entry that follows covers one TCR beta chain sequence. The entry originates in a study of blood T cell repertoires in COVID-19. About the research overall: Acute-phase and convalescent COVID-19 samples originated in the United States, Italy and Spain. T cells, B-cell-depleted T cells, or PBMCs provided the cDNA or gDNA that served as material.

The data were produced by immunoSEQ multiplex PCR, yet TCRdb's version contains in-frame clones alone and is incomplete. The data contain over 300,000 clones, around 80% of them singletons. V was pared by 5 bases and J by 4 bases, with 5 bases between. The CDR3 has 11 residues. CDR1 is MNHEY and CDR2 is SVGAGI in the germline V gene. This sequence originates from a woman aged 50 to 60 with acute or convalescent COVID-19. The V call is TRBV6-5, the J call TRBJ1-1; weak D call: TRBD1 (5 bases). Sequenced material: peripheral blood. The CDR3 nucleotides are TGTGCCAGCAGTAGGGGCACTGAAGCTTTCTTT. Amino acid sequence: CASSRGTEAFF.